These T cell receptor beta chains were read from a single sample in a study of control samples from healthy donors and cancer patients. Clones were sequenced by immunoSEQ multiplex PCR, and TCRdb holds only the in-frame ones, with some missing. In the table there are roughly 100,000 clones, about 91% of which are singletons. Sequencing was performed on blood. The receptors derive from a young man in good health. CDR3s include the opening cysteine and the closing phenylalanine or tryptophan. A D gene is named only where the DNA matches it firmly. Some rows have no size entry. The others give once, few or many, or a class for an expanded clone.

TRBJ1-6 | TRBV21-1 | NA | NA | TGTGCCAGCAGCAAAATCCCCGCAGGGCCCAATTCACCCCTCCACTTT | CASSKIPAGPNSPLHF
TRBJ2-1 | TRBV4-1 | NA | TRBD1 | TGCGCCAGCAGCCAAGATCGGGACAGAGTGCAGTTCTTC | CASSQDRDRVQFF
TRBJ2-3 | TRBV27 | NA | TRBD2 | TGTGCCAGCAGCACAACTAGCGGGAGGGGCACAGATACGCAGTATTTT | CASSTTSGRGTDTQYF
TRBJ2-1 | TRBV19 | NA | NA | TGTGCCAGTAGATCGGCCGCGGAGGTACGCGGGAATGAGCAGTTCTTC | CASRSAAEVRGNEQFF
TRBJ2-6 | TRBV14 | NA | NA | TGTGCCAGCAGCCTCGGGGGTTTTTCTGGGGCCAACGTCCTGACTTTC | CASSLGGFSGANVLTF
TRBJ1-3 | TRBV11-3 | NA | TRBD1 | TGTGCCAGCACCGACTTGACAGGGAGCTCTGGAAACACCATATATTTT | CASTDLTGSSGNTIYF
TRBJ1-3 | TRBV10-3 | NA | NA | TGTGCCATCAGTGGTGGAAACACCATATATTTT | CAISGGNTIYF
TRBJ2-1 | TRBV24-1 | NA | TRBD1 | TGTGCCACCAGTGATCCGGGACAGGGGAATTACAATGAGCAGTTCTTC | CATSDPGQGNYNEQFF
TRBJ2-3 | TRBV7-2 | NA | NA | TGTGCCAGCAGCTTCAGTATCCAGACAGACGCCACAGATACGCAGTATTTT | CASSFSIQTDATDTQYF
TRBJ1-3 | TRBV18 | NA | TRBD1 | TGTGCCAGCTCACCACGTCAGGGGGCTGGAAACACCATATATTTT | CASSPRQGAGNTIYF
TRBJ2-2 | TRBV24-1 | once | NA | TGTGCCACCAGTGACCCGAAGTGGGCCGGGGAGCTGTTTTTT | CATSDPKWAGELFF
TRBJ2-2 | TRBV5-6 | once | NA | TGTGCCAGCAGACAGGACAGAGTCAACACCGGGGAGCTGTTTTTT | CASRQDRVNTGELFF
TRBJ2-7 | TRBV27 | NA | NA | TGTGCCAGCAGTTACGGGGCCCAGGTCTACGAGCAGTACTTC | CASSYGAQVYEQYF
TRBJ2-7 | TRBV2 | NA | NA | TGTGCCAGCAGTGCACTGGGGTCCTACGAGCAGTACTTC | CASSALGSYEQYF
TRBJ1-3 | TRBV3-1/TRBV3-2 | NA | NA | TGTGCCAGCAGCAGAACGACAGGAGGCTCTGGAAACACCATATATTTT | CASSRTTGGSGNTIYF
TRBJ2-2 | TRBV28 | NA | TRBD1 | TGTGCCAGCAGTTCATCCGGGACAGGGGGAACCGGGGAGCTGTTTTTT | CASSSSGTGGTGELFF
TRBJ2-3 | TRBV27 | few | NA | TGTGCCAGCAGTCCAGCGCCAGATACGCAGTATTTT | CASSPAPDTQYF
TRBJ2-1 | TRBV15 | NA | TRBD2 | TGTGCCACCAAGCGGGGGGACCGCTCCTACAATGAGCAGTTCTTC | CATKRGDRSYNEQFF
TRBJ2-7 | TRBV12-3/TRBV12-4 | NA | NA | TGTGCCAGCACCCCGACGATGGGCGAGCAGTACTTC | CASTPTMGEQYF
TRBJ2-3 | TRBV5-1 | NA | NA | TGCGCCAGCAGCTTACAAATAACCGAAACGCAGTATTTT | CASSLQITETQYF
TRBJ2-1 | TRBV5-6 | NA | TRBD2 | TGTGCCAGCAGCCGACAAGGTTTGTATGCGGGAGGGCCGAATGAGCAGTTCTTC | CASSRQGLYAGGPNEQFF
TRBJ1-1 | TRBV27 | few | NA | TGTGCCAGCACCTCTTCCTCCTATTTGAACACTGAAGCTTTCTTT | CASTSSSYLNTEAFF
TRBJ2-3 | TRBV24-1 | NA | TRBD2 | TGTGCCACCAGTGATTTTGCTAGCGGGACTTTGTATACGCAGTATTTT | CATSDFASGTLYTQYF
TRBJ1-1 | TRBV3-1/TRBV3-2 | NA | NA | TGTGCCAGCAGCGCCCTGGGTCAATCCCGAGCTGAAGCTTTCTTT | CASSALGQSRAEAFF
TRBJ1-1 | TRBV10-3 | NA | TRBD1 | TGTGCCATCAGTGAACAGGGGTATGAAGCTTTCTTT | CAISEQGYEAFF
TRBJ2-1 | TRBV29-1 | NA | NA | TGCAGCGTTGAAGATAAGAGGGCCGATGAGCAGTTCTTC | CSVEDKRADEQFF
TRBJ2-3 | TRBV5-1 | NA | NA | TGCGCCAGCAGCTTGGAAGGTGGCACAGATACGCAGTATTTT | CASSLEGGTDTQYF
TRBJ1-2 | TRBV28 | NA | NA | TGTGCCAGCAGTTTGCGGGCAGCTCAGGGTGGCTACACCTTC | CASSLRAAQGGYTF
TRBJ2-3 | TRBV5-6 | NA | TRBD2 | TGTGCCAGCAGCTTGGTAGGGGCGGGAGCCTACACAGATACGCAGTATTTT | CASSLVGAGAYTDTQYF
TRBJ2-7 | TRBV4-3 | NA | NA | TGCGCCAGCAGCCTTACCGCGGGTAGCCGCTACGAGCAGTACTTC | CASSLTAGSRYEQYF
TRBJ2-3 | TRBV15 | NA | TRBD1 | TGTGCCACCAGCAGATCCGGACAGGGGGCGCCGAAAGATACGCAGTATTTT | CATSRSGQGAPKDTQYF
TRBJ2-5 | TRBV2 | NA | TRBD2 | TGTGCCAGCAGTGCATCGACTAGCCCACAAGGGACCCAGTACTTC | CASSASTSPQGTQYF
TRBJ2-7 | TRBV18 | NA | NA | TGTGCCAGCTCACCAGGGGGGGCGGGAGAGCAGTACTTC | CASSPGGAGEQYF
TRBJ2-7 | TRBV6-7 | NA | TRBD2 | TGTGCCAGCAGTTACTCGAGCCCCGGACTAGCGGACTCCTACGAGCAGTACTTC | CASSYSSPGLADSYEQYF
TRBJ2-2 | TRBV2 | few | NA | TGTGCCAGCAGTGAGTTGTATGCGGCGGCCGGGGAGCTGTTTTTT | CASSELYAAAGELFF
TRBJ1-3 | TRBV5-1 | NA | NA | TGCGCCAGTTCGGACGGGGGTTACTCTGGAAACACCATATATTTT | CASSDGGYSGNTIYF
TRBJ2-1 | TRBV9 | NA | TRBD2 | TGTGCCAGCAGCTGGAGCGGGAACTCCTACAATGAGCAGTTCTTC | CASSWSGNSYNEQFF